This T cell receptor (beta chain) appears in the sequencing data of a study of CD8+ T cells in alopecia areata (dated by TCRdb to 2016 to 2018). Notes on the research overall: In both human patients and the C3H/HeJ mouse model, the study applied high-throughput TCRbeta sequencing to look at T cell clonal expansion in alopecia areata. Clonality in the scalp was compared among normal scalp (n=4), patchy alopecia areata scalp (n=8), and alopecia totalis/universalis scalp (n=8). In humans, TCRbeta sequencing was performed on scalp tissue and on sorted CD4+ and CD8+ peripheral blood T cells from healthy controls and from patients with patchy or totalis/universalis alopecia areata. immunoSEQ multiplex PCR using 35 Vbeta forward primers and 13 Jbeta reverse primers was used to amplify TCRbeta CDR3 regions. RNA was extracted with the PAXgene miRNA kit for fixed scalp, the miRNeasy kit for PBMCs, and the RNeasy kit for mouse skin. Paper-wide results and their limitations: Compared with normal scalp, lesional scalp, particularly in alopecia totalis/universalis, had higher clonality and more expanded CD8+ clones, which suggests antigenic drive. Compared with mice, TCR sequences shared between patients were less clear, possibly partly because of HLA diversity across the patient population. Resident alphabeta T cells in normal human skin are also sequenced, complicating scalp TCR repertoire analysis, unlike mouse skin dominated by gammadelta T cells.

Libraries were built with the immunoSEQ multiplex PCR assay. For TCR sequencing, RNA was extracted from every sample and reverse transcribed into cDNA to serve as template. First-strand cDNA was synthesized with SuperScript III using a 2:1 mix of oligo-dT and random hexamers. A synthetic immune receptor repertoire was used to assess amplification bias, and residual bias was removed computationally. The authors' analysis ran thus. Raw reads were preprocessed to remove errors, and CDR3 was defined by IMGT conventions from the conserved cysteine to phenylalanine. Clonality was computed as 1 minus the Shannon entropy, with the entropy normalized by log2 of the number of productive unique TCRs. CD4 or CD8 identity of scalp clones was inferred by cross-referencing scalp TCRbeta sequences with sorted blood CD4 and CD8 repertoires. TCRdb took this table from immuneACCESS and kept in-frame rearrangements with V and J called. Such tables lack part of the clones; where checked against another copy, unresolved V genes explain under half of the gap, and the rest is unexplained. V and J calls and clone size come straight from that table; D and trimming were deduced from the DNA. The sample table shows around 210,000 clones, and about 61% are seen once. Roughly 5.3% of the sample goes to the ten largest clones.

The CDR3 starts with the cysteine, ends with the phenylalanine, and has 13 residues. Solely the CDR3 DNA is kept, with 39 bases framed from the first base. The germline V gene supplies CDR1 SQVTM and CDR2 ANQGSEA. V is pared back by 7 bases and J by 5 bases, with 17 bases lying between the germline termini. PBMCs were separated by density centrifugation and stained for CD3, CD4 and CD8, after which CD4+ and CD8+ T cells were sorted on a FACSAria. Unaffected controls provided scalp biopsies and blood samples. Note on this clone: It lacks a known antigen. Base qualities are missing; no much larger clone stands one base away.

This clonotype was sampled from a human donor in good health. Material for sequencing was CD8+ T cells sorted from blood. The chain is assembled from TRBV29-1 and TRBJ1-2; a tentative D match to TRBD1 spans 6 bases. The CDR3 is CSAGDTGSYGYTF. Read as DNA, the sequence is TGCAGCGCGGGGGACACGGGTTCTTATGGCTACACCTTC.